The source of this T cell receptor (beta chain) is a study of blood T cell repertoires in COVID-19. Study-level background: Nucleic acid was either cDNA or gDNA, and it came from T cells, B-cell-depleted T cells, or PBMCs.

As handled by the study authors: Quantification of nucleated cells was approximated via reference gene primer amplification. The repertoire was sequenced with immunoSEQ multiplex PCR; TCRdb's copy has only in-frame clones and lacks some. V, J and clone size are taken as reported in that table, and D and trimming were inferred from the DNA itself. The sample lists more than 65,000 clones; about 80% were seen once. Germline V gene lookup returns CDR1 LNHNV and CDR2 YYDKDF (reference sequence). The CDR3 consists of 16 residues. Trimming took 0 bases from V and 2 from J; bases not matched to a gene: 6. A few counts support this clone.

The TCR sequence derives from a woman of 80 years or more with acute or convalescent COVID-19. This chain joins TRBV15 and TRBJ1-1; 7 nucleotides match TRBD1. The specimen sequenced was peripheral blood. The CDR3 DNA reads TGTGCCACCAGCAGAGACTCGACAGGGTCAAACACTGAAGCTTTCTTT. It yields the protein CATSRDSTGSNTEAFF.